The entry that follows covers one TCR beta chain sequence. Its target antigen remains unknown. No much larger clone exists at a distance of one base, and base qualities are not known. This specimen comes from a study of shared clonotypes between healthy human individuals (TCRdb year 2020). In the study overall: The cohort comprised a couple of women and three men aged 18 to 49 years. For each donor, CD4 naive and CD4 memory were each given three plates, CD8 naive was given two plates, and CD8 memory was given one plate. Blood TCR repertoires of about 5 healthy adults were deeply sequenced to estimate repertoire size and the extent of clonotype sharing between individuals. Libraries were prepared and TCR repertoires were sequenced by different laboratories using diverse techniques, in order to increase sequencing depth and limit assay-specific biases. Leukapheresis yielded between about 0.9 and 8.9 billion PBMCs per donor. Beyond this particular receptor, the publication reports: Incomplete sequencing was indicated by rarefaction of sorted-subset datasets, despite the large sequencing depth. Higher generation probabilities were observed for clonotypes shared by all four sorted-subset donors than for non-shared clonotypes. Because the study included a small number of donors, the genetic and exposure-history diversity represented was limited. When a handful of donors were compared, the shared fraction of clonotypes was about 5% for naive CD4, roughly 3.3% for naive CD8, roughly 2.5% for memory CD4, and around 0.37% for memory CD8. Naive subsets generally had larger estimated clonotype richness than memory subsets. Sampling was limited to blood, and TCR repertoires in tissue likely differ from TCR repertoires in blood. Pairwise subsampling indicated that sequencing depth was expected to affect the degree of clonotype sharing among donors.

V sheds 7 bases and J sheds 7 bases, leaving 8 bases between their ends. Taken from cysteine to phenylalanine, the CDR3 has 10 residues. Only the CDR3 DNA stays, 30 bases, in frame from base 1. Looking up the germline V gene yields CDR1 SQVTM and CDR2 ANQGSEA. Using the deep immunoSEQ assay, multiplex PCR amplified TCR CDR3 regions from genomic DNA. Extracted genomic DNA from each cell subset was spread evenly across all wells of several immunoSEQ 96-well plates, with each plate serving as a replicate. For sorted subsets, around 200 ng genomic DNA, equal to 30,000 or so T cell genomes, was loaded into each replicate PCR. Purified libraries were measured with a Qubit 3.0 fluorometer, size-checked on a Bioanalyzer 2100, and measured again with the KAPA Library Quantification kit. A separate single-read 150-cycle Illumina NextSeq 550 flow cell was used to sequence each immunoSEQ 96-well plate. In the source study's methods: Because only junctional sequences without quality scores were contained in the immunoSEQ output, filtering matching that applied to full-length reads could not be performed. To assign V/J genes and CDR3, sequences were annotated against IMGT germline references using PyIR, a Python wrapper for IgBLAST v1.9. Any read was removed if the V/J assignment was weak (E-value above 1e-6), the CDR3 was missing, or the read contained stop codons, out-of-frame junctions, or ambiguous translated residues. V3J clonotypes were defined as sequences sharing an identical inferred V gene, J gene, and CDR3 amino acid sequence. Percentage overlap between repertoires was computed as shared unique clonotypes divided by the size of the smaller repertoire. Richness of each repertoire was evaluated using RTK rarefaction, the Chao1 estimator, and Recon v2.1 estimates of unobserved clonotypes. Generation probabilities were computed with OLGA for all TCRbeta clonotypes obtained by the gDNA method from several donors. In its TCRdb copy, this immuneACCESS table keeps in-frame sequences only and misses some clones. Where compared with another copy, unresolved V genes explain less than half of these, and the others have no known cause. The V and J calls and the clone size are those of that table, but D and trimming were determined from the DNA. The sample table contains under 2,500,000 clones; only one count was recorded for nearly 97% of them. More than 0.1% of the sample lies in the top ten.

Healthy HIV-negative adults with no recently reported acute infections or vaccinations were included as donors. Every donor was a Caucasian adult residing in Nashville, Tennessee, USA. Magnetic negative selection was used to enrich CD4+ T cells, after which naive cells were positively selected on CD45RA and the negative fraction became the memory subset. After blood collection by leukapheresis, PBMCs were isolated using Ficoll-Histopaque density gradient centrifugation and then cryopreserved in the vapor phase of liquid nitrogen. Analytical flow cytometry was used to check the purity and quantity of every magnetically sorted T cell population. Each sorted fraction had its genomic DNA isolated and then quantified by UV absorbance on a Nanodrop 2000c.

Rearrangement joined TRBV29-1 to TRBJ1-5; possibly the D gene is TRBD1, per 5 matching bases. Sequences were obtained from naive CD4+ T cells sorted from blood. The label giving this sample's cell subset or site can be read as: CD45RA+ positively selected. The TCR originated in a man aged 18 to 29 in good health. The CDR3: CSARDQPQHF. The sequenced DNA is TGCAGCGCCAGGGACCAGCCCCAGCATTTT. Reference TRBV29-1 and TRBJ1-5 genes cover what lies past the CDR3, so the full variable domain is SAVISQKPSRDICQRGTSLTIQCQVDSQVTMMFWYRQQPGQSLTLIATANQGSEATYESGFVIDKFPISRPNLTFSTLTVSNMSPEDSSIYLCSARDQPQHFGDGTRLSIL.